The 18 T cell receptor beta chains below come from one sample, sequenced in a study of cytomegalovirus exposure and HLA in healthy donors. PCR amplification relied on 60 Vbeta primers (plus 13 Jbeta primers). Libraries were prepared by immunoSEQ multiplex PCR; TCRdb keeps only in-frame clonotypes and omits some of them. The data show about 51,000 clones, and the top ten clones hold around 2.3%. The sample consisted of PBMCs. These receptors were obtained from a female donor in good health and CMV-seronegative.

V usage is TRBV30 and J usage is TRBJ1-1, with TRBD1 as a possible D gene (5 bases). Germline V gene sequence: CDR1 GTSNPN, CDR2 SVGIG (reference sequence). V was trimmed by 4 bases and J by 5 bases, leaving 11 bases between them. This CDR3 has 12 residues. CDR3 amino acids: CAWKEGWTEAFF. CDR3 sequence (DNA): TGTGCCTGGAAGGAGGGGTGGACTGAAGCTTTCTTT.

The V gene is TRBV4-2, the J gene TRBJ2-1; 8 positions match TRBD2. There are 16 residues in the CDR3. V shed 4 bases and J 5 bases; nucleotides not matched to a gene: 10. Germline V gene data show CDR1 as LGHNA and CDR2 as YNFKEQ. Here the CDR3 DNA reads TGTGCCAGCAGCCGAGTGGCGGGGGGCCCTGACAATGAGCAGTTCTTC. Amino acids: CASSRVAGGPDNEQFF.

The chain uses TRBV19 and TRBJ2-3; possibly TRBD2 for D (5 bases). This CDR3 spans 13 amino acids. Per the germline V gene, CDR1 is LNHDA and CDR2 is SQIVND (reference sequence). V dropped 1 base and J dropped 4 bases, with 6 bases sitting between them. CDR3 DNA: TGTGCCAGTAGTATAGCTAGCCCAGATACGCAGTATTTT. Its protein is CASSIASPDTQYF.

V gene TRBV29-1 combines with J gene TRBJ1-1; D ambiguous. V gave up 6 bases and J gave up 0 bases, with 11 bases separating them. This CDR3 is built from 13 residues. Germline V gene sequence: CDR1 SQVTM, CDR2 ANQGSEA. In nucleotides, the CDR3 is TGCAGCGTCGGACGGACTTTGAACACTGAAGCTTTCTTT. This gives the protein CSVGRTLNTEAFF.

The CDR3 spells CASSQDESAGASEQYF. The CDR3 bases are TGTGCCAGCAGCCAAGACGAAAGCGCAGGGGCAAGCGAGCAGTACTTC. The gene calls are TRBV4-2 and TRBJ2-7; D is possibly TRBD1 (6 bases). The germline V and J ends were trimmed by 0 bases and 6 bases, with 18 bases remaining between them. Germline V lookup: CDR1 LGHNA, CDR2 YNFKEQ. CDR3 length: 16 amino acids.

This chain uses TRBV30 with TRBJ1-1, with 7 positions matching TRBD1. The CDR3 is 15 residues long. Trimming removed 0 bases from V and 4 bases from J; junction bases left unmatched: 8. Germline V gene data show CDR1 as GTSNPN and CDR2 as SVGIG (reference sequence). The CDR3 loop is CAWSVLGRGVTEAFF. In nucleotides, the CDR3 is TGTGCCTGGAGTGTACTTGGCAGGGGGGTCACTGAAGCTTTCTTT.

The rearrangement uses TRBV7-2 and TRBJ1-2, with D possibly TRBD1 on 6 matching bases. Germline lookup yields CDR1 SGHTA and CDR2 FQGNSA. V lost 4 bases, J lost 0 bases, and 6 bases lay in between. The CDR3 covers 13 residues. The CDR3 region is CASSWDTNYGYTF. CDR3 DNA sequence: TGTGCCAGCAGCTGGGACACTAACTATGGCTACACCTTC. The full variable domain, in which reference TRBV7-2 and TRBJ1-2 provide the parts outside the CDR3, is GAGVSQSPSNKVTEKGKDVELRCDPISGHTALYWYRQSLGQGLEFLIYFQGNSAPDKSGLPSDRFSAERTGGSVSTLTIQRTQQEDSAVYLCASSWDTNYGYTFGSGTRLTVV.

The chain uses TRBV6-1 and TRBJ1-2; maybe TRBD1 (6 bases). This CDR3 has 13 amino acids. The germline CDR1 and CDR2 sequences are MNHNS and SASEGT. V shed 5 bases and J shed 4 bases, with 11 bases lying between them. CDR3 sequence (DNA): TGTGCCAGCAGTATAGGACAGCTCTATGGCTACACCTTC. Translation gives CASSIGQLYGYTF.

V and J are TRBV18 and TRBJ2-3; D is possibly TRBD2 (5 bases). Trimming stripped 5 bases from V and 0 bases from J, with 15 bases between. The CDR3 sequence is 16 residues long. The germline CDR1 and CDR2 sequences are KGHSH and LQKENI. The CDR3 nucleotides are TGTGCCAGCTCAGACCAGCTAGCAGTTAGCACAGATACGCAGTATTTT. Protein product: CASSDQLAVSTDTQYF.

The chain employs TRBV6-1 and TRBJ2-6; D is unresolved. Per germline, CDR1 MNHNS and CDR2 SASEGT. V dropped 4 bases and J dropped 1 base, with 11 bases sitting between them. The CDR3 sequence is 16 residues long. The CDR3 DNA is TGTGCCAGCAGTGGCATTCCAGGATCTGGGGCCAACGTCCTGACTTTC. The encoded protein is CASSGIPGSGANVLTF.

This chain links TRBV19 with TRBJ1-1; D remains unclear. Germline V gene sequence: CDR1 LNHDA, CDR2 SQIVND (reference sequence). The CDR3 runs 13 residues. V was pared by 7 bases and J by 2 bases, with 11 bases between. CDR3 DNA: TGTGCCAGTACCGGGGAACCAAACACTGAAGCTTTCTTT. Amino acid sequence: CASTGEPNTEAFF.

V and J are TRBV6-5 and TRBJ2-3; D may be TRBD2 (7 bases). The CDR3 is 14 residues long. Trimming stripped 6 bases from V and 0 bases from J, with 10 bases between. CDR1 is MNHEY, CDR2 SVGAGI, per germline. CDR3 in DNA: TGTGCCAGCAGGAGGGGGGGAAGCACAGATACGCAGTATTTT. The encoded protein is CASRRGGSTDTQYF.

This chain connects TRBV18 to TRBJ2-7; 8 bases map to TRBD1. The V gene's germline CDR1 is KGHSH and CDR2 LQKENI. J lost 5 bases, V lost 6 bases, and 6 bases had no gene match. CDR3 size: 13 residues. The chain's CDR3 is CASSPTGDNEQYF. CDR3 nucleotide sequence: TGTGCCAGCTCCCCGACAGGGGACAACGAGCAGTACTTC.

The chain couples TRBV15 to TRBJ1-5, with 7 nucleotides matching TRBD1. The trim removed 3 bases at V and 4 bases at J, leaving 3 bases unmatched. The germline V gene has CDR1 LNHNV and CDR2 YYDKDF (reference sequence). This CDR3 region has 14 residues. The CDR3 spells CATSRDRNNQPQHF. In nucleotides, the CDR3 is TGTGCCACCAGCAGGGACAGGAATAATCAGCCCCAGCATTTT.

This chain links TRBV7-9 with TRBJ1-1; the match to TRBD1 covers 7 bases. Trimming at V came to 1 base and at J to 0 bases, leaving 5 bases not matched to a gene. The CDR3 spans 16 residues. CDR1 and CDR2 (germline): SEHNR, FQNEAQ (reference sequence). The CDR3 loop is CASSLGAGQMNTEAFF. CDR3 nucleotide sequence: TGTGCCAGCAGCTTAGGCGCGGGACAGATGAACACTGAAGCTTTCTTT.

V gene TRBV13 combines with J gene TRBJ2-7; TRBD1 is a possible D gene (5 bases). The CDR3 sequence is 13 residues long. The V end was cut by 5 bases, the J end by 3 bases, with 11 bases between. The germline CDR1 and CDR2 sequences are PRHDT and FYEKMQ (reference sequence). This CDR3 is CASSPGQSYEQYF. DNA of the CDR3: TGTGCCAGCAGCCCCGGACAAAGCTACGAGCAGTACTTC.

The chain couples TRBV4-3 to TRBJ2-3; D is perhaps TRBD2 (5 bases). From germline, CDR1 is LGHNA and CDR2 YSLEER. Trimming stripped 0 bases from V and 2 bases from J, with 9 bases between. The CDR3 has 15 residues. The CDR3 region has the DNA TGCGCCAGCAGCCAAGACACGCTAGCCACAGATACGCAGTATTTT. Translating it yields CASSQDTLATDTQYF.

This chain joins TRBV30 and TRBJ1-2; 8 nucleotides align to TRBD1. This CDR3 is built from 13 residues. Germline V gene lookup returns CDR1 GTSNPN and CDR2 SVGIG (reference sequence). The V gene end was trimmed by 4 bases and the J gene end by 2 bases; junction bases not matched to a gene: 3. CDR3 residues: CAWTGQVNYGYTF. CDR3 nucleotide sequence: TGTGCCTGGACGGGACAGGTGAACTATGGCTACACCTTC.